Listed below are T cell receptor beta chains from one sample, sequenced in a study of blood T cell repertoires in COVID-19. Data came from immunoSEQ multiplex PCR; TCRdb stores just in-frame clones and leaves some out. The sample carries more than 85,000 clones, roughly 80% recorded once. The sample consisted of peripheral blood. The receptors were sampled from a human donor in a cohort sampled during active or convalescent COVID-19. The CDR3 runs from the conserved cysteine through the conserved F or W. Each record gives: J gene, D gene, clone size, V gene, CDR3 protein, CDR3 DNA. A D gene is named only where the DNA matches it firmly. Clone size is given for some rows only: seen once, a few or many times, or a class if the clone is expanded.

J: TRBJ1-2
D: NA
size: NA
V: TRBV20-1
CDR3: CRVLRGHTF
DNA: TGCAGGGTCTTAAGGGGTCACACCTTC

J: TRBJ1-1
D: NA
size: NA
V: TRBV9
CDR3: CASSPLSGGGTEAFF
DNA: TGTGCCAGCAGCCCCCTCTCGGGAGGAGGCACTGAAGCTTTCTTT

J: TRBJ1-4
D: NA
size: NA
V: TRBV5-1
CDR3: CASSQLSTNEKLFF
DNA: TGCGCCAGCAGCCAGTTGTCAACTAATGAAAAACTGTTTTTT

J: TRBJ2-6
D: TRBD1
size: NA
V: TRBV11-3
CDR3: CASSPGQGARGANVLTF
DNA: TGTGCCAGCAGCCCGGGACAGGGGGCGCGTGGGGCCAACGTCCTGACTTTC

J: TRBJ2-6
D: TRBD1
size: few
V: TRBV6-1
CDR3: CASSEAPTGTGIFSGANVLTF
DNA: TGTGCCAGCAGTGAAGCCCCTACCGGGACAGGGATCTTTTCTGGGGCCAACGTCCTGACTTTC

J: TRBJ1-3
D: TRBD1
size: few
V: TRBV5-1
CDR3: CASSTDRASGNTIYF
DNA: TGCGCCAGCAGCACCGACAGGGCTTCGGGAAACACCATATATTTT

J: TRBJ2-3
D: NA
size: NA
V: TRBV6-5
CDR3: CASSYSIPAAGDTQYF
DNA: TGTGCCAGCAGTTACTCGATCCCAGCGGCGGGAGATACGCAGTATTTT

J: TRBJ2-7
D: TRBD2
size: NA
V: TRBV12-3/TRBV12-4
CDR3: CASSNLGGREYF
DNA: TGTGCCAGCAGCAACTTAGGCGGGAGGGAGTACTTC

J: TRBJ2-1
D: TRBD2
size: NA
V: TRBV6-6
CDR3: CASRPVGLAGIEQFF
DNA: TGTGCCAGCAGACCTGTCGGACTAGCGGGTATTGAGCAGTTCTTC

J: TRBJ2-5
D: NA
size: NA
V: TRBV7-2
CDR3: CASSLVLSGESTQYF
DNA: TGTGCCAGCAGCTTAGTTCTCTCGGGGGAGTCGACCCAGTACTTC

J: TRBJ2-2
D: NA
size: NA
V: TRBV5-4
CDR3: CASSLQGSGGELFF
DNA: TGTGCCAGCAGCTTGCAGGGGAGTGGCGGGGAGCTGTTTTTT

J: TRBJ2-3
D: NA
size: NA
V: TRBV5-5
CDR3: CASSSRATLADTQYF
DNA: TGTGCCAGCAGCTCCCGCGCAACCCTGGCAGATACGCAGTATTTT

J: TRBJ1-1
D: NA
size: once
V: TRBV7-2
CDR3: CASRLSGPEAFF
DNA: TGTGCCAGCAGATTGTCAGGGCCTGAAGCTTTCTTT

J: TRBJ2-3
D: TRBD2
size: NA
V: TRBV10-2
CDR3: CASTGTSGGAGQYF
DNA: TGCGCCAGCACCGGGACTAGCGGGGGGGCTGGGCAGTATTTT

J: TRBJ2-1
D: NA
size: NA
V: TRBV7-9
CDR3: CASSPRPSIRGYNEQFF
DNA: TGTGCCAGCAGCCCCCGGCCTTCCATACGCGGGTACAATGAGCAGTTCTTC

J: TRBJ2-7
D: NA
size: few
V: TRBV2
CDR3: CASSSSGRILYF
DNA: TGTGCCAGCAGCTCTTCGGGGAGGATTCTCTACTTC

J: TRBJ2-6
D: NA
size: NA
V: TRBV19
CDR3: CASNEGVGVSGANVLTF
DNA: TGTGCCAGTAACGAGGGGGTGGGAGTCTCTGGGGCCAACGTCCTGACTTTC

J: TRBJ1-2
D: NA
size: NA
V: TRBV28
CDR3: CASSLPPANYGYTF
DNA: TGTGCCAGCAGTTTACCCCCCGCTAACTATGGCTACACCTTC

J: TRBJ1-5
D: TRBD1
size: NA
V: TRBV5-1
CDR3: CASSPGQGNQPQHF
DNA: TGCGCCAGCAGCCCGGGACAGGGCAATCAGCCCCAGCATTTT

J: TRBJ1-4
D: TRBD1
size: NA
V: TRBV4-3
CDR3: CASSLLGQANEKLFF
DNA: TGCGCCAGCAGCCTCCTGGGACAGGCTAATGAAAAACTGTTTTTT

J: TRBJ1-1
D: NA
size: NA
V: TRBV10-3
CDR3: CAISQNTEAFF
DNA: TGTGCCATCAGCCAGAACACTGAAGCTTTCTTT

J: TRBJ1-4
D: NA
size: NA
V: TRBV19
CDR3: CASSIGGAGEKLFF
DNA: TGTGCCAGTAGTATCGGGGGAGCGGGTGAAAAACTGTTTTTT

J: TRBJ2-7
D: TRBD1
size: NA
V: TRBV27
CDR3: CASSPGQGALYEQYF
DNA: TGTGCCAGCAGTCCGGGACAGGGGGCCCTCTACGAGCAGTACTTC

J: TRBJ2-7
D: TRBD2
size: NA
V: TRBV7-2
CDR3: CASSLASSGSIYEQYF
DNA: TGTGCCAGCAGCTTAGCGTCTAGCGGGAGTATCTACGAGCAGTACTTC

J: TRBJ2-6
D: TRBD2
size: NA
V: TRBV18
CDR3: CASSPTLAGVSGANVLTF
DNA: TGTGCCAGCTCACCGACACTAGCGGGGGTCTCTGGGGCCAACGTCCTGACTTTC

J: TRBJ1-5
D: NA
size: few
V: TRBV27
CDR3: CASRPTWVTSNQPQHF
DNA: TGTGCCAGCAGACCGACTTGGGTTACAAGCAATCAGCCCCAGCATTTT

J: TRBJ2-3
D: TRBD2
size: NA
V: TRBV4-2
CDR3: CASKVLAGGGDTQYF
DNA: TGTGCCAGCAAAGTACTAGCGGGAGGGGGGGATACGCAGTATTTT

J: TRBJ1-2
D: NA
size: NA
V: TRBV27
CDR3: CASSIRAGLNGYTF
DNA: TGTGCCAGCAGCATTCGTGCAGGACTAAATGGCTACACCTTC

J: TRBJ2-1
D: TRBD2
size: NA
V: TRBV4-3
CDR3: CASSQALTSGGASRGDEQFF
DNA: TGCGCCAGCAGCCAAGCCTTAACTAGCGGGGGGGCATCTCGGGGCGATGAGCAGTTCTTC

J: TRBJ2-3
D: TRBD2
size: NA
V: TRBV24-1
CDR3: CATSDTSGGFTDTQYF
DNA: TGTGCCACCAGTGATACTAGCGGGGGGTTTACAGATACGCAGTATTTT

J: TRBJ2-5
D: TRBD2
size: NA
V: TRBV28
CDR3: CASSLWDLGRAKKETQYF
DNA: TGTGCCAGCAGTTTATGGGATCTCGGGAGGGCGAAAAAAGAGACCCAGTACTTC

J: TRBJ2-1
D: TRBD1
size: NA
V: TRBV6-4
CDR3: CASSRTGENYNEQFF
DNA: TGTGCCAGCAGTCGGACAGGGGAGAACTACAATGAGCAGTTCTTC

J: TRBJ2-1
D: NA
size: NA
V: TRBV24-1
CDR3: CATSSYLSRGGYNEQFF
DNA: TGTGCCACCAGTTCCTACTTGAGCAGGGGCGGGTACAATGAGCAGTTCTTC

J: TRBJ1-1
D: NA
size: NA
V: TRBV27
CDR3: CASLCTGAFF
DNA: TGTGCCAGCCTTTGCACGGGAGCTTTCTTT

J: TRBJ2-2
D: TRBD2
size: NA
V: TRBV4-3
CDR3: CASSRTPSGRPTGELFF
DNA: TGCGCCAGCAGCCGAACGCCCAGCGGGAGGCCCACCGGGGAGCTGTTTTTT

J: TRBJ2-1
D: TRBD2
size: NA
V: TRBV7-3
CDR3: CASSSGLAYYNEQFF
DNA: TGTGCCAGCAGCTCGGGACTAGCCTATTACAATGAGCAGTTCTTC

J: TRBJ2-3
D: TRBD2
size: medium-sized
V: TRBV25-1
CDR3: CASTAGGQDTQYF
DNA: TGTGCCAGCACGGCGGGGGGGCAAGATACGCAGTATTTT

J: TRBJ2-7
D: NA
size: NA
V: TRBV30
CDR3: CAWSPPGTEGLEQYF
DNA: TGTGCCTGGAGTCCACCCGGGACGGAGGGTCTCGAGCAGTACTTC

J: TRBJ1-2
D: NA
size: NA
V: TRBV7-2
CDR3: CASSLHRDNYGYTF
DNA: TGTGCCAGCAGCTTGCACAGGGATAACTATGGCTACACCTTC

J: TRBJ2-7
D: NA
size: NA
V: TRBV5-8
CDR3: CASSPWGQSGYEQYF
DNA: TGTGCCAGCAGCCCCTGGGGACAAAGCGGCTACGAGCAGTACTTC